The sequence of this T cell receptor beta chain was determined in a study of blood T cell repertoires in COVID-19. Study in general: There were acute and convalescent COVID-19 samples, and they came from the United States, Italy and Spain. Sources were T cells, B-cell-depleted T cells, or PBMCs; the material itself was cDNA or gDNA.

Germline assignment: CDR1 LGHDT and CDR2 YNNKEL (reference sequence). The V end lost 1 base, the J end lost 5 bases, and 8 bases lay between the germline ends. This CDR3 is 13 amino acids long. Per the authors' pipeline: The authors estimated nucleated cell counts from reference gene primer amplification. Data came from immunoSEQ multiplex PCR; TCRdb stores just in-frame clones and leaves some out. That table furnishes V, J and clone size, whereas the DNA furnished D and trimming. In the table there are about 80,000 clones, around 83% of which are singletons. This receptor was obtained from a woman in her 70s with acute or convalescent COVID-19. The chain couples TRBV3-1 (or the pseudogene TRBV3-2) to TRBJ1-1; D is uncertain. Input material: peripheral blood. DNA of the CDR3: TGTGCCAGCAGCCAAGCTAGGCGGACTGAAGCTTTCTTT. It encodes CASSQARRTEAFF.